Below, one T cell receptor beta chain is given with its context. No antigen is known for it. The sample is drawn from a study of post-analysis software for immune sequencing data. Study context: Some patients lacked subtype; others had relapsing-remitting, secondary progressive or progressive-relapsing disease. Study-wide results and limits: The five TRBV segments detected at higher frequency in patients than in controls included TRBV5-6, TRBV5-1 and TRBV20-1.

Unique-molecular-identifier-tagged TCR beta cDNA libraries were used. TCRdb processed the PCR reads anew with MiXCR; each CDR3 protein has one entry. The sample lists under 900,000 distinct CDR3 sequences, under 70% occurring once. Germline CDR1 and CDR2: MNHEY and SVGAGI. J was trimmed by 6 bases and V by 5 bases; bases with no gene match: 13. The CDR3 consists of 16 residues. This clonotype was obtained from a girl aged 10 to 17 with multiple sclerosis. The chain has TRBV6-5 and TRBJ1-5; 7 positions match TRBD1. What was sequenced was blood. In DNA form, the CDR3 reads TGTGCCAGCAGTCCCTTGGACAGGTTGACGGGTCAGCCCCAGCATTTT. Translated: CASSPLDRLTGQPQHF.